This is a list of T cell receptor beta chains from one sample in a study of T cell responses to AZD1222 COVID-19 vaccine. Assay used: immunoSEQ multiplex PCR; TCRdb lists only in-frame clones, some missing. The table lists some 130,000 clones, roughly 92% of them singletons, with under 6.5% in the top ten. The source material was peripheral blood, sampled on day 0 of AZD1222 vaccination. These receptors were obtained from an adult in good health. Each CDR3 is given with its conserved first and last residue. The D gene is left open where the match is weak. Where a row states a size, it is once, few, many or the class of an expanded clone; other rows omit it.

CDR3	DNA	J	V	size	D
CASSIQAGGGNQPQHF	TGTGCCAGTAGTATTCAGGCAGGGGGAGGCAATCAGCCCCAGCATTTT	TRBJ1-5	TRBV19	.	TRBD1
CASSRDRPTGELFF	TGTGCCAGCAGCCGGGACCGACCCACCGGGGAGCTGTTTTTT	TRBJ2-2	TRBV7-9	.	.
CASSLAWGTYEQYF	TGCGCCAGCAGCTTGGCGTGGGGGACCTACGAGCAGTACTTC	TRBJ2-7	TRBV5-1	.	.
CASSPPMGAGNSPLHF	TGTGCCAGCTCACCACCGATGGGAGCGGGAAATTCACCCCTCCACTTT	TRBJ1-6	TRBV18	once	.
CASSPGLAGGPGETQYF	TGTGCCAGCAGCCCCGGACTAGCGGGAGGGCCAGGGGAGACCCAGTACTTC	TRBJ2-5	TRBV2	.	TRBD2
CAWQLEAGFNEQFF	TGTGCCTGGCAACTTGAGGCGGGATTCAATGAGCAGTTCTTC	TRBJ2-1	TRBV30	.	.
CASSIMRFEAFF	TGTGCCAGCAGCATCATGCGCTTTGAAGCTTTCTTT	TRBJ1-1	TRBV7-9	.	.
CASSPRDRGRSEAFF	TGTGCCAGCAGCCCCCGGGACAGGGGGCGGTCTGAAGCTTTCTTT	TRBJ1-1	TRBV7-3	.	TRBD1
CASGSGPSTDTQYF	TGTGCCAGCGGTTCGGGGCCTAGCACAGATACGCAGTATTTT	TRBJ2-3	TRBV2	.	.
CAISEPLGLAEETQYF	TGTGCCATCAGTGAACCCCTTGGACTAGCGGAAGAGACCCAGTACTTC	TRBJ2-5	TRBV10-3	.	TRBD2
CASSEAGRANQPQHF	TGTGCCAGCAGTGAAGCGGGCCGGGCTAATCAGCCCCAGCATTTT	TRBJ1-5	TRBV2	.	.
CASSFRDRGCGAFF	TGTGCCAGCAGCTTCCGGGACAGGGGGTGCGGAGCTTTCTTT	TRBJ1-1	TRBV5-8	.	TRBD1
CASSLVPGHRNEKLFF	TGTGCCAGCAGTTTAGTTCCGGGACACAGAAATGAAAAACTGTTTTTT	TRBJ1-4	TRBV27	.	.
CASSVSSGRGYEQYF	TGTGCCAGCAGTGTTTCTAGCGGGAGAGGGTACGAGCAGTACTTC	TRBJ2-7	TRBV28	.	TRBD2
CASSLRGPYEQYF	TGCGCCAGCAGCTTACGGGGACCCTACGAGCAGTACTTC	TRBJ2-7	TRBV5-1	.	.